This T cell receptor (beta chain) appears in the sequencing data of a study of T cell responses to AZD1222 COVID-19 vaccine. Germline V lookup: CDR1 SGHTA, CDR2 FQGTGA. V gave up 7 bases and J gave up 2 bases, with 14 bases separating them. The CDR3 sequence is 14 residues long. TCRdb's copy holds only in-frame clones and misses some; the assay was immunoSEQ multiplex PCR. This sample has around 130,000 clones; 93% occur once, and the top ten carry roughly 0.9%. This rearrangement joins TRBV7-3 to TRBJ1-1; possible D gene TRBD1, 5 bases. The source of this sequence is an adult in good health. The sample was peripheral blood, taken on day 0 of AZD1222 vaccination. CDR3 in amino acids: CASIDTGANTEAFF. In DNA, the CDR3 is TGTGCCAGCATCGACACAGGAGCCAACACTGAAGCTTTCTTT.